The 14 T cell receptor beta chains reported below all come from one sample, sequenced in a study of CD8+CD57+ T cells in acquired aplastic anemia. Profiling that covered TCR beta VDJ and CDR3 relied on genomic DNA as its template. MiXCR, run by TCRdb on the reads, gives a single entry per CDR3 protein. Of fewer than 250,000 distinct CDR3 sequences in the sample, approximately 49% were seen once. What was sequenced was sorted CD4+, CD8+, or CD8+CD57+ T cells (not recorded which) from PBMCs. The receptors were sampled from a human donor in good health, serving as a control.

The chain employs TRBV10-2 and TRBJ2-5, with D perhaps TRBD1 (5 bases). Trimming removed 8 bases from V and 5 bases from J, with 21 bases in between. The CDR3 is made up of 15 amino acids. Germline V CDR1 and CDR2: WSHSY, SAAADI. The CDR3: CASSSPGSLGETQYF. In DNA form, the CDR3 reads TGCGCCAGCTCATCCCCAGGGTCGTTGGGGGAGACCCAGTACTTC.

Regarding this clonotype: One end of the junction fails to match germline, which may point to a read error. The gene calls are TRBV7-2 and TRBJ2-7; 15 bases align to TRBD2. CDR3 length: 20 amino acids. Looked up from germline, CDR1 is SGHTA and CDR2 is FQGNSA. CDR3 nucleotide sequence: TGTGCCAGCAGCGTAGCGACGGGGACTAGCGGGGGGTTCGGGGACTACGAGCAGTACTTC. Amino acids: CASSVATGTSGGFGDYEQYF.

The chain carries TRBV29-1 and TRBJ1-2; 9 positions agree with TRBD1. The CDR3 sequence is 15 residues long. Germline V gene data show CDR1 as SQVTM and CDR2 as ANQGSEA. With 6 bases clipped from V and 2 bases from J, the junction kept 10 bases outside the gene matches. CDR3 loop: CSVKEPGQGNYGYTF. Written as DNA, the CDR3 is TGCAGCGTCAAAGAACCGGGACAGGGAAACTATGGCTACACCTTC.

This clonotype was recorded a few times. The rearrangement joins TRBV30 to TRBJ1-2; D remains unclear. The V and J ends lost 2 bases and 5 bases respectively, with 15 bases between them. In germline, CDR1 is GTSNPN, CDR2 SVGIG (reference sequence). The CDR3 runs 14 residues. This CDR3 is CAWSTPPRRYGYTF. CDR3 sequence (DNA): TGTGCCTGGAGTACCCCCCCTCGGCGATATGGCTACACCTTC.

This clonotype was found many times. The rearrangement uses TRBV15 and TRBJ2-7, with D uncertain. CDR1 and CDR2 (germline): LNHNV, YYDKDF (reference sequence). The CDR3 runs to 13 residues. Trimming cost V 0 bases and J 3 bases, with 6 bases left between them. CDR3 residues: CATSRENSYEQYF. Written as DNA, the CDR3 is TGTGCCACCAGCAGAGAGAACAGCTACGAGCAGTACTTC.

With regard to this clonotype: Germline is not matched at one junction end, which may reflect a read error. The rearrangement uses TRBV13 and TRBJ1-4; a possible D gene is TRBD1 (5 bases). The CDR3 has 15 amino acids. Germline V gives CDR1 PRHDT, CDR2 FYEKMQ (reference sequence). The CDR3 spells CASSALRETNEELFF. CDR3 nucleotides: TGTGCCAGCAGCGCCCTCAGGGAAACTAATGAAGAACTGTTCTTT. The variable domain in full, with the rest retrieved from reference TRBV13 and TRBJ1-4, is AAGVIQSPRHLIKEKRETATLKCYPIPRHDTVYWYQQGPGQDPQFLISFYEKMQSDKGSIPDRFSAQQFSDYHSELNMSSLELGDSALYFCASSALRETNEELFFGSGTQLSVL.

V usage is TRBV20-1 and J usage is TRBJ2-2; D remains unclear. CDR1 DFQATT and CDR2 SNEGSKA come from the germline V gene (reference sequence). Trimming pared 3 bases from V and 10 bases from J, leaving 0 bases between. The CDR3 is 8 residues long. The CDR3 region has the DNA TGCAGTGCTAGGGAGCTGTTTTTT. Translated, it gives CSARELFF.

The chain has TRBV29-1 and TRBJ2-7; 7 bases match TRBD1. Trimming cost V 4 bases and J 0 bases; bases outside gene matches: 9. The CDR3 spans 15 residues. The germline V gene encodes CDR1 SQVTM and CDR2 ANQGSEA. CDR3 protein: CSVGSPQGSSYEQYF. The CDR3 nucleotides read TGCAGCGTTGGTTCCCCACAGGGGAGCTCCTACGAGCAGTACTTC.

At least ten counts were recorded for this clonotype. The chain joins TRBV10-3 to TRBJ2-2; D gene uncertain. Germline V gene data show CDR1 as ENHRY and CDR2 as SYGVKD. The CDR3 loop spans 14 amino acids. V was clipped by 3 bases and J by 1 base, with 6 bases between them. CDR3 sequence reads: CAISDSQNTGELFF. The CDR3 nucleotides are TGTGCCATCAGTGATTCACAGAACACCGGGGAGCTGTTTTTT.

On this clonotype: Just one base apart from a much larger clone, this may be a read error. The V gene is TRBV12-5, the J gene TRBJ2-1, with 9 positions matching TRBD1. Germline values: CDR1 LGHNT, CDR2 FRNRAP. The CDR3 consists of 16 residues. For the CDR3, the DNA is TGTGCTAGTGGTTTGCAACCGGGACAGGGTTACAATGGGCAGTTCTTC. Translation: CASGLQPGQGYNGQFF.

The chain carries TRBV19 and TRBJ2-5, with 11 bases matching TRBD2. CDR1 and CDR2 (germline): LNHDA, SQIVND (reference sequence). This CDR3 has 16 amino acids. V lost 6 bases, J lost 1 base, and 7 bases stayed unmatched. The CDR3 coding sequence is TGTGCCAGTAGGTCGCTTAGCGGGGGGGCCCAAGAGACCCAGTACTTC. Protein: CASRSLSGGAQETQYF.

This chain joins TRBV12-3 or TRBV12-4 and TRBJ1-3; D is possibly TRBD1 (5 bases). V was cut by 7 bases and J by 0 bases, with 19 bases left in between. This CDR3 is 17 amino acids long. The chain's CDR3 is CASTSGRMSFSGNTIYF. CDR3 nucleotide sequence: TGTGCCAGCACCTCGGGACGGATGTCATTCTCTGGAAACACCATATATTTT.

This clonotype has only a few counts. The V call is TRBV15, the J call TRBJ1-2; D is unclear. CDR3 length: 16 amino acids. Trimming took 0 bases from V and 5 from J, leaving 16 bases between them. CDR1 is LNHNV and CDR2 is YYDKDF in the germline V gene (reference sequence). CDR3: CATSREVIRGGYGYTF. The CDR3 DNA sequence: TGTGCCACCAGCAGAGAGGTCATCCGGGGTGGGTATGGCTACACCTTC.

This clonotype showed up just a few times. The rearrangement links TRBV10-3 to TRBJ2-7; 12 nucleotides line up with TRBD1. The length of the CDR3 is 19 residues. Losses at the gene ends were 3 bases for V and 0 bases for J; bases not matched to a gene: 12. Germline lookup yields CDR1 ENHRY and CDR2 SYGVKD. The CDR3 region is CAISDLWDRGRLSSYEQYF. DNA of the CDR3: TGTGCCATCAGTGACCTCTGGGACAGGGGGCGCTTGAGCTCCTACGAGCAGTACTTC.